This T cell receptor beta chain comes out of a study of T cell responses to AZD1222 COVID-19 vaccine. Study overall: Recipients boosted at about 4 weeks or about 12 weeks are pooled. Study-level findings and limits: Among spike-specific TCRs, nearly half reportedly target unmutated variant regions.

With regard to this clone: No antigen is known for it.

V was pared by 5 bases and J by 3 bases, with 6 bases of the junction left unmatched. Germline CDR1 and CDR2: MDHEN and SYDVKM. This CDR3 region has 14 residues. Measured with immunoSEQ multiplex PCR; TCRdb has only the in-frame clones, and not every one. The sample holds about 130,000 clones, around 83% seen once. This chain links TRBV28 with TRBJ1-2, with 7 bases identical to TRBD1. The source of this sequence is an adult in good health. The input for sequencing was peripheral blood, taken on day 0 of AZD1222 vaccination. The CDR3 is CASSKLQGYYGYTF. The CDR3 coding sequence is TGTGCCAGCAGTAAGCTACAGGGGTACTATGGCTACACCTTC.